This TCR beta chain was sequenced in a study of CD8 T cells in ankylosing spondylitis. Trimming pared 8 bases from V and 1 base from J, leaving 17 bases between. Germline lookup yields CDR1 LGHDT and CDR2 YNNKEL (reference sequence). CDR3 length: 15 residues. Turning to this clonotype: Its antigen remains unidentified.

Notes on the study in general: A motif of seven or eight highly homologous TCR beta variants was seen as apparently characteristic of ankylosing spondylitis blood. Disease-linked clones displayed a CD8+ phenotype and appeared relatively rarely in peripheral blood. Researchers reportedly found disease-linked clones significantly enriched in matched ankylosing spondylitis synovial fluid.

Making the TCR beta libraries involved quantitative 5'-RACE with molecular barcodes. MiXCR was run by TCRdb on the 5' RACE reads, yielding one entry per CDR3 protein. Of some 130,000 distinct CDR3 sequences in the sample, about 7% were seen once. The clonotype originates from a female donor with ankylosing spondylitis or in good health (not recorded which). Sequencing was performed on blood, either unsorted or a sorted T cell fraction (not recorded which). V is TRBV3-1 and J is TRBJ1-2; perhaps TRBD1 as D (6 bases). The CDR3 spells CASCPPDSLNYGYTF. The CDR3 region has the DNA TGTGCCAGCTGCCCGCCGGACAGCCTTAACTATGGCTACACCTTC.